This TCR beta chain was observed in a study of long-term antiretroviral therapy in people with HIV. Points from the study as a whole: The blood, collected between 2004 and 2017, was possibly taken under older ART regimens. All time points showed a repertoire dominated by clones expanded before ART.

V dropped 4 bases and J dropped 4 bases, with 10 bases sitting between them. Germline V gene data show CDR1 as MDHEN and CDR2 as SYDVKM. The CDR3 loop spans 13 amino acids. Points on this clone: What it binds is unknown.

This was the immunoSEQ v3.0 assay at survey level. Sequencing had a target that covered roughly 40,000-50,000 T-cell genomes per sample. The table came from immunoSEQ multiplex PCR; TCRdb's copy has only in-frame clones and leaves some out. The table has 45,000 to 50,000 clones, around 84% seen once. The V and J genes are TRBV28 and TRBJ1-2, with D perhaps TRBD1 (5 bases). Sequenced here: unsorted PBMCs, sampled 0.8 years after starting antiretroviral therapy. The TCR comes from a woman aged 18-30 years with HIV. DNA of the CDR3: TGTGCCAGCAGTTACGGGACCTTCTATGGCTACACCTTC. Its protein is CASSYGTFYGYTF.